This T cell receptor (beta chain) appears in the sequencing data of a study of blood T cell repertoires in COVID-19. The CDR3 is 16 residues long. V shed 5 bases and J 5 bases; nucleotides not matched to a gene: 10. Germline V CDR1 and CDR2: MNHEY, SVGEGT. Assay: immunoSEQ multiplex PCR; the TCRdb copy retains only in-frame clones and omits some. In the table there are over 250,000 clones, under 90% of which are singletons. Recruitment covered roughly 24 US areas and drew participants whose ages spanned about 18 to 100 years. The rearrangement uses TRBV6-2 or TRBV6-3 and TRBJ2-3; TRBD2 matches 10 bases. The sequence derives from a man younger than 40 with acute COVID-19. Sequencing used PBMCs or T cells enriched from blood (not recorded which). The CDR3 spells CASSRLRRTSGDTQYF. Written as DNA, the CDR3 is TGTGCCAGCAGTCGACTTCGACGGACTAGCGGAGATACGCAGTATTTT.